One and the same sample provided the 27 T cell receptor beta chains below, sequenced in a study of immune reconstitution after stem cell transplant in scleroderma. TCRdb recomputed calls from the RT-PCR reads with MiXCR, one row per CDR3 protein. The profile covers 3,000 to 4,000 distinct CDR3 sequences, with around 6% appearing a single time and about 16% taken by the ten largest. This specimen was acquired before or after autologous hematopoietic stem cell transplantation (not recorded which). These receptors were taken from a female donor with systemic sclerosis.

This clonotype was detected many times. The chain couples TRBV20-1 to TRBJ1-4; TRBD1 might be the D (5 bases). Germline lookup yields CDR1 DFQATT and CDR2 SNEGSKA (reference sequence). The CDR3 has 14 residues. Trimming stripped 6 bases from V and 8 bases from J, with 19 bases between. CDR3 sequence: CSALYGTFLEKLFF. DNA of the CDR3: TGCAGTGCGTTATACGGGACCTTTCTCGAAAAACTGTTTTTT.

By share of the sample, this clonotype is medium-sized. The junction does not match germline at one end; this may be a read error. The V gene is TRBV28, the J gene TRBJ2-7; 9 nucleotides line up with TRBD1. This CDR3 has 14 amino acids. Germline V CDR1 and CDR2: MDHEN, SYDVKM. CDR3 bases: TGTGCCAGCAGGACTAGGGCTCTTACGACAGGGGGAAACTTC. Amino acids: CASRTRALTTGGNF.

By sample fraction, this clonotype is medium-sized. CDR3 in DNA: TGCAGCGCCGGAGACACCGGGGAGCTGTTTTTT. This sequence encodes CSAGDTGELFF. This chain links TRBV29-1 with TRBJ2-2; D unclear. CDR1 is SQVTM and CDR2 is ANQGSEA in the germline V gene. This CDR3 has 11 amino acids. Trimming pared 7 bases from V and 3 bases from J, leaving 6 bases between.

This clonotype is judged medium-sized. This chain connects TRBV11-1 to TRBJ2-3; perhaps TRBD1 as D (6 bases). Per germline, CDR1 SGHAT and CDR2 FQDESV (reference sequence). The CDR3 is 12 residues long. V lost 5 bases to trimming and J lost 10 bases, with 13 bases between them. CDR3 amino acids: CASSPGQLAQYF. In DNA form, the CDR3 reads TGTGCCAGCAGCCCCGGACAGTTGGCGCAGTATTTT. Variable domain in full (rest from reference TRBV11-1 and TRBJ2-3): EAEVAQSPRYKITEKSQAVAFWCDPISGHATLYWYRQILGQGPELLVQFQDESVVDDSQLPKDRFSAERLKGVDSTLKIQPAELGDSAMYLCASSPGQLAQYFGPGTRLTVL.

This clonotype rates as medium-sized. The rearrangement links TRBV20-1 to TRBJ2-7, with 16 bases aligning to TRBD2. Germline V lookup: CDR1 DFQATT, CDR2 SNEGSKA (reference sequence). The CDR3 is 17 residues long. Unmatched junction bases numbered 11, after V lost 6 bases and J lost 3 bases. For the CDR3, the DNA is TGCAGTGCCATGGGACTAGCGGGAGGGCCTTCTTTCTACGAGCAGTACTTC. Protein: CSAMGLAGGPSFYEQYF.

Regarding this clonotype: A much larger clone differs from this one at a single base, so this may be a read error. V and J are TRBV5-1 and TRBJ1-5; unclear D gene. The CDR3 covers 15 residues. Germline V CDR1 and CDR2: SGHRS, YFSETQ. V gave up 6 bases and J gave up 0 bases, with 13 bases separating them. As DNA, the CDR3 is TGCGCCAGCAACCTGGACGGTTATAGCAATCAGCCCCAGCATTTT. Its translation: CASNLDGYSNQPQHF. The variable domain in full, with the rest retrieved from reference TRBV5-1 and TRBJ1-5, is KAGVTQTPRYLIKTRGQQVTLSCSPISGHRSVSWYQQTPGQGLQFLFEYFSETQRNKGNFPGRFSGRQFSNSRSEMNVSTLELGDSALYLCASNLDGYSNQPQHFGDGTRLSIL.

Regarding this clonotype: This may arise from a read error, as a much more abundant clone is one base away. The chain is built from TRBV5-1 and TRBJ2-7; 8 bases fit TRBD1. Germline V gives CDR1 SGHRS, CDR2 YFSETQ. The CDR3 totals 13 residues. CDR3 sequence (DNA): TGCGTCAGTTCGACGGACAGGGTCTACGAGCAGTACTTC. Its translation is CVSSTDRVYEQYF.

Relative to its sample, this clonotype is medium-sized. The V call is TRBV20-1, the J call TRBJ2-7, with D possibly being TRBD1 (7 bases). Between the trimmed V and J ends, which lost 5 bases and 3 bases, there was a span of 11 bases. Germline lookup yields CDR1 DFQATT and CDR2 SNEGSKA (reference sequence). The CDR3 totals 12 residues. The CDR3 DNA follows: TGCAGTGCTCTCCAGGGGGGCTACGAGCAGTACTTC. Its protein product is CSALQGGYEQYF.

By frequency in the sample, this clonotype is medium-sized (0.01 to 0.1%). This chain links TRBV20-1 with TRBJ2-3; tentative D call: TRBD2 (7 bases). The germline gives CDR1 DFQATT, CDR2 SNEGSKA (reference sequence). Trimming pared 0 bases from V and 8 bases from J, leaving 15 bases between. CDR3 length equals 14 residues. The CDR3 nucleotides read TGCAGTGCTAGAGATTCCCAGGGAGGGGGTACGCAGTATTTT. Protein sequence: CSARDSQGGGTQYF.

There are many counts of this clonotype. J is TRBJ2-3 and V is TRBV28; TRBD1 might be the D (6 bases). V was clipped by 3 bases and J by 5 bases, with 9 bases between them. CDR1 and CDR2 (germline): MDHEN, SYDVKM. The CDR3 is 13 residues long. The CDR3 DNA reads TGTGCCAGCAGTTTGCCAGGGGAAGATACGCAGTATTTT. Its translation is CASSLPGEDTQYF.

By its share, this clonotype is medium-sized. The V call is TRBV20-1, the J call TRBJ1-3; no definite D call. This CDR3 has 13 amino acids. In germline, CDR1 is DFQATT, CDR2 SNEGSKA (reference sequence). V lost 1 base and J 8 bases, leaving 12 bases between the germline ends. The CDR3: CSARGLESDTIYF. The CDR3 DNA is TGCAGTGCTAGAGGCCTGGAATCAGACACCATATATTTT.

In its sample, this clonotype ranks as medium-sized (0.01 to 0.1%). The chain recombines TRBV20-1 with TRBJ2-7, with 8 bases that match TRBD1. CDR1 and CDR2 (germline): DFQATT, SNEGSKA (reference sequence). The J segment lost 3 bases and the V segment lost 1 base, leaving 8 bases of the junction unmatched. This CDR3 has 15 amino acids. The CDR3 DNA reads as TGCAGTGCTAGAGCTGGACAGGGCCTTAGCTACGAGCAGTACTTC. Encoded protein: CSARAGQGLSYEQYF.

By proportion, this clonotype is medium-sized. The V call is TRBV7-2, the J call TRBJ2-7, with D unclear. The CDR3 totals 13 residues. Trimming took off 2 bases at V and 4 bases at J, with 9 bases between the two ends. Per the germline V gene, CDR1 is SGHTA and CDR2 is FQGNSA. The CDR3 DNA reads TGTGCCAGCAGCTTAAACAGCAATTACGAGCAGTACTTC. This translates into CASSLNSNYEQYF.

By its share, this clonotype is medium-sized. The chain employs TRBV6-2 or TRBV6-3 and TRBJ2-7, with D perhaps matching TRBD1 or TRBD2 (5 bases each). CDR3 length equals 14 residues. V was pared by 3 bases and J by 4 bases, with 13 bases between. Germline loops: CDR1 MNHEY, CDR2 SVGEGT. For the CDR3, the DNA is TGTGCCAGCAGTTATACAGGATGGGAGTACGAGCAGTACTTC. The encoded protein is CASSYTGWEYEQYF.

This clonotype was seen many times. This chain links TRBV27 with TRBJ2-2; D unresolved. Per the germline V gene, CDR1 is MNHEY and CDR2 is SMNVEV (reference sequence). Trimming removed 3 bases at V and 6 bases at J, with 11 bases between. This CDR3 is 14 amino acids long. CDR3 DNA sequence: TGTGCCAGCAGTTTGGGCAGTTCTGCCGGGGAGCTGTTTTTT. Translated: CASSLGSSAGELFF.

The sample holds many counts of this clonotype. The chain joins TRBV27 to TRBJ2-7; TRBD2 matches at 7 bases. V lost 3 bases, J lost 3 bases, and 5 bases stayed unmatched. Germline-derived CDR1 and CDR2 are MNHEY and SMNVEV (reference sequence). The CDR3 is 14 amino acids. The chain's CDR3 is CASSLSGKNYEQYF. The DNA of the CDR3 is TGTGCCAGCAGTTTGAGCGGGAAGAACTACGAGCAGTACTTC.

This clonotype is labeled medium-sized. In DNA form, the CDR3 reads TGCGCCAGCAGCTCGACCACAGGGGGCAATTCACCCCTCCACTTT. Translation gives CASSSTTGGNSPLHF. V is TRBV5-1 and J is TRBJ1-6, with TRBD1 identical over 9 bases. The germline V gene has CDR1 SGHRS and CDR2 YFSETQ. V gave up 3 bases and J gave up 7 bases; unmatched junction bases: 5. This CDR3 is built from 15 residues. Full variable domain (remainder filled in from reference TRBV5-1 and TRBJ1-6): KAGVTQTPRYLIKTRGQQVTLSCSPISGHRSVSWYQQTPGQGLQFLFEYFSETQRNKGNFPGRFSGRQFSNSRSEMNVSTLELGDSALYLCASSSTTGGNSPLHFGNGTRLTVT.

The chain joins TRBV18 to TRBJ2-1; TRBD1 matches at 7 bases. Germline V gene data show CDR1 as KGHSH and CDR2 as LQKENI. The CDR3 length is 17 residues. With V trimmed by 3 bases and J by 0 bases, 8 bases remained unmatched. CDR3 region: CASSPYRDSSSYNEQFF. The CDR3, as DNA: TGTGCCAGCTCACCTTATCGGGACAGCAGCTCCTACAATGAGCAGTTCTTC.

By proportion, this clonotype is medium-sized. The DNA of the CDR3 is TGTGCCAGCTCAACTACAGGGGACAATCAGCCCCAGCATTTT. Translation gives CASSTTGDNQPQHF. This chain connects TRBV18 to TRBJ1-5; TRBD1 matches at 7 bases. The CDR3 totals 14 residues. Unmatched junction bases numbered 4, after V lost 5 bases and J lost 3 bases. Germline-derived CDR1 and CDR2 are KGHSH and LQKENI. Complete variable domain (other parts from reference TRBV18 and TRBJ1-5): NAGVMQNPRHLVRRRGQEARLRCSPMKGHSHVYWYRQLPEEGLKFMVYLQKENIIDESGMPKERFSAEFPKEGPSILRIQQVVRGDSAAYFCASSTTGDNQPQHFGDGTRLSIL.

This clonotype is classed as medium-sized. This chain connects TRBV6-1 to TRBJ1-2, with TRBD1 matching over 12 bases. The CDR3 is made up of 16 amino acids. Losses at the gene ends were 6 bases for V and 4 bases for J; bases not matched to a gene: 9. CDR1 and CDR2 from the germline V gene are MNHNS and SASEGT. The CDR3: CASRPGTGGVLYGYTF. CDR3 in DNA: TGTGCCAGCAGGCCCGGGACAGGGGGCGTCCTCTATGGCTACACCTTC.

This clonotype is medium-sized by share. The rearrangement links TRBV20-1 to TRBJ2-1; the D gene is possibly TRBD2 (6 bases). The CDR3 runs 18 residues. From germline, CDR1 is DFQATT and CDR2 SNEGSKA (reference sequence). Trimming took 3 bases from V and 0 from J, leaving 21 bases between them. The CDR3 DNA reads as TGCAGTGCTAGGGAGGGTACGGCGGAGTGGAGCTCCTACAATGAGCAGTTCTTC. This sequence encodes CSAREGTAEWSSYNEQFF.

This clonotype has more than one count but fewer than ten. The chain combines TRBV15 with TRBJ2-7, with 9 bases lining up with TRBD1. Germline V gene sequence: CDR1 LNHNV, CDR2 YYDKDF (reference sequence). The ends lost 2 bases at V and 3 bases at J; junction bases unmatched: 2. This CDR3 has 14 amino acids. The CDR3 coding sequence is TGTGCCACCAGCAGACCGGGACAGGGCTACGAGCAGTACTTC. The encoded protein is CATSRPGQGYEQYF.

This clonotype appeared many times. V usage is TRBV29-1 and J usage is TRBJ2-1; no clear D gene. The CDR3 extends over 12 amino acids. Trimming stripped 4 bases from V and 4 bases from J, with 8 bases between. The germline V gene has CDR1 SQVTM and CDR2 ANQGSEA. The CDR3 reads CSVAAFYNEQFF. CDR3 sequence (DNA): TGCAGCGTTGCAGCGTTTTACAATGAGCAGTTCTTC.

This clonotype was counted at least ten times. This chain joins TRBV3-1 and TRBJ2-7; 8 positions agree with TRBD2. Per germline, CDR1 LGHDT and CDR2 YNNKEL (reference sequence). The V segment lost 4 bases and the J segment 6 bases; nucleotides outside the gene matches: 8. This CDR3 has 14 amino acids. DNA of the CDR3: TGTGCCAGCAGCCCCCTCAGCGGGGGTGGCGAGCAGTACTTC. As protein: CASSPLSGGGEQYF.

This clonotype is judged medium-sized. The chain employs TRBV5-1 and TRBJ2-2; D gene ambiguous. Germline V gene sequence: CDR1 SGHRS, CDR2 YFSETQ. This CDR3 comprises 13 residues. The V gene lost 0 bases and the J gene lost 5 bases, with 5 bases spanning the gap. The CDR3 DNA follows: TGCGCCAGCAGCTTGGTGGGTACCGGGGAGCTGTTTTTT. Its protein product is CASSLVGTGELFF.

This clonotype is labeled as medium-sized. As DNA, the CDR3 is TGTGCCAGCAGTTTAGAGAAGGGGCAGTACTTC. Translated: CASSLEKGQYF. The V gene is TRBV12-3 or TRBV12-4, the J gene TRBJ2-7; D uncertain. The germline V and J ends were trimmed by 1 base and 9 bases, with 7 bases remaining between them. The CDR3 totals 11 residues.

This clonotype is medium-sized by share. This chain connects TRBV7-9 to TRBJ1-5, with a possible D match to TRBD1 (5 bases). Germline assignment: CDR1 SEHNR and CDR2 FQNEAQ (reference sequence). With 5 bases removed from V and 6 bases from J, the gap between germline ends came to 11 bases. CDR3 length: 13 amino acids. CDR3 nucleotides: TGTGCCAGCAGCCCCGAAGGGGCTCAGCCCCAGCATTTT. Amino acids: CASSPEGAQPQHF.